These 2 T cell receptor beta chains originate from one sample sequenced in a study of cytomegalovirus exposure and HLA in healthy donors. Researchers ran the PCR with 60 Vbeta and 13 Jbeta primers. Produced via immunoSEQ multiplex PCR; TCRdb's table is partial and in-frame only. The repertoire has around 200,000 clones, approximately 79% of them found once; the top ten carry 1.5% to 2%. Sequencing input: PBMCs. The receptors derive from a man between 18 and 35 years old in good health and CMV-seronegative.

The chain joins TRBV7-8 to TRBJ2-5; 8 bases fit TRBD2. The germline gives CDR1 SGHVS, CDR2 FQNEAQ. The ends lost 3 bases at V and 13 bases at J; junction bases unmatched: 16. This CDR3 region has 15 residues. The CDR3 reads CASSLMSGGLPGTYF. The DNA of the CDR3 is TGTGCCAGCAGCTTGATGAGCGGGGGCCTACCGGGAACGTACTTC.

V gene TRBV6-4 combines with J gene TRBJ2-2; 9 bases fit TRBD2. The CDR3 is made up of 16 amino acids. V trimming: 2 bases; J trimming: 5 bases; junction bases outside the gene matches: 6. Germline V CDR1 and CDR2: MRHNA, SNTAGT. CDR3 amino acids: CASSDVSGSGTGELFF. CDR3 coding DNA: TGTGCCAGCAGTGACGTTAGCGGGAGTGGGACCGGGGAGCTGTTTTTT.